This TCR beta chain was recovered during a study of graft-versus-host responses after intestinal transplantation. About the study: Anti-thymocyte globulin induction was given to all recipients, followed by tacrolimus and steroids for 2 to 4 years.

As for this clone: What it recognizes is unknown.

The V gene's germline CDR1 is MNHNS and CDR2 SASEGT. The CDR3 is made up of 14 amino acids. V dropped 8 bases and J dropped 0 bases, with 11 bases sitting between them. Here immunoSEQ multiplex PCR was the method, and the copy in TCRdb shows in-frame clones only, minus some. The table lists around 100,000 clones, 91% of them singletons. Study-wide results and limits: Detected in recipient marrow were GvH clones, some of which were first observed in ileum or blood. Declines in HvG clones occurring early post-transplant were associated with peak circulating GvH clone levels. Within the allografts of patients who had graft-donor T cell macrochimerism, graft-versus-host to host-versus-graft clonal ratios were high.

The rearrangement links TRBV6-1 to TRBJ1-3; D perhaps matches TRBD1 (6 bases). The sequence derives from a human donor who was the organ donor for an intestinal transplant. Material: unstimulated CD4+ T cells sorted from spleen or lymph node cells, obtained before transplant. CDR3 sequence (DNA): TGTGCCAGCTGGGCGGGGGCCTCTGGAAACACCATATATTTT. Translated: CASWAGASGNTIYF.